A single sample is the source of the 25 T cell receptor beta chains below, sequenced in a study of T cell responses to AZD1222 COVID-19 vaccine. The repertoire was sequenced with immunoSEQ multiplex PCR; TCRdb's copy has only in-frame clones and lacks some. Altogether 110,000 to 150,000 clones are present, 80% to 90% being singletons, with the ten largest covering roughly 7.3%. The source material was peripheral blood, sampled on day 0 of AZD1222 vaccination. The source of these receptors is an adult in good health.

The rearrangement links TRBV7-2 to TRBJ2-7; TRBD1 might be the D (6 bases). CDR1 and CDR2 from the germline V gene are SGHTA and FQGNSA. V gave up 5 bases and J gave up 5 bases, with 19 bases separating them. This CDR3 contains 15 residues. CDR3 loop: CASSPISRGDNEQYF. CDR3 nucleotide sequence: TGTGCCAGCAGCCCAATAAGCAGGGGAGACAACGAGCAGTACTTC.

This clone was detected only a few times. The rearrangement joins TRBV29-1 to TRBJ2-3; 10 bases are a match to TRBD2. This CDR3 region has 14 residues. With V trimmed by 6 bases and J by 3 bases, 6 bases remained unmatched. In germline, CDR1 is SQVTM, CDR2 ANQGSEA. This CDR3 reads CSVAGLAKTDTQYF. For the CDR3, the DNA is TGCAGCGTCGCGGGACTAGCGAAGACAGATACGCAGTATTTT.

The V and J genes are TRBV23-1 and TRBJ1-6; the D gene is possibly TRBD1 (6 bases). Being an ORF, TRBV23-1 has a function that is uncertain. The ends were cut back, 8 bases at V and 8 bases at J, with 22 bases in the middle. The CDR3 length is 16 residues. The CDR3 loop is CASGRRGAFLDSPLHF. The DNA of the CDR3 is TGCGCCAGCGGGCGGCGGGGGGCTTTCTTAGATTCACCCCTCCACTTT.

CDR3 amino acids: CASSFIQGHYGYTF. The CDR3 region has the DNA TGTGCCAGCAGCTTCATACAGGGACACTATGGCTACACCTTC. The V call is TRBV11-2, the J call TRBJ1-2, with D possibly TRBD1 on 6 matching bases. V was clipped by 3 bases and J by 3 bases, with 11 bases between them. The germline V gene encodes CDR1 SGHAT and CDR2 FQNNGV. The CDR3 sequence is 14 residues long.

This clone is a singleton in its sample. V gene TRBV21-1 combines with J gene TRBJ2-7; the tabulated D call, TRBD2, remains unverified against the DNA. TRBV21-1 is an annotated pseudogene. The CDR3 has 18 residues. CDR3 DNA sequence: TGTGCCAGCAGCAACCTCTACTTACTAAGAGGGATCTTCTACGAGCAGTACTTC. This codes for CASSNLYLLRGIFYEQYF.

V is TRBV10-3 and J is TRBJ2-1; either TRBD1 or TRBD2 may supply D (5 bases each). Trimming took 2 bases from V and 7 from J, leaving 15 bases between them. Germline values: CDR1 ENHRY, CDR2 SYGVKD. This CDR3 region has 15 residues. CDR3 sequence reads: CAISELGTPGNEQFF. For the CDR3, the DNA is TGTGCCATCAGTGAGCTCGGGACCCCGGGGAATGAGCAGTTCTTC.

The CDR3 protein is CASSLLLNSGANVLTF. CDR3 in DNA: TGTGCCAGCAGTTTATTGTTGAACTCTGGGGCCAACGTCCTGACTTTC. V is TRBV28 and J is TRBJ2-6; no definite D call. This CDR3 comprises 16 residues. Germline V gene data show CDR1 as MDHEN and CDR2 as SYDVKM. Between the trimmed V and J ends, which lost 1 base and 0 bases, there was a span of 7 bases.

In this sample, this clone turned up a few times. The chain employs TRBV6-1 and TRBJ2-7, with TRBD2 matching over 8 bases. This CDR3 comprises 15 residues. V gave up 1 base and J gave up 4 bases; unmatched junction bases: 6. Per germline, CDR1 MNHNS and CDR2 SASEGT. CDR3 coding DNA: TGTGCCAGCAGTGAAGTCGGACTAGCTTTGTACGAGCAGTACTTC. Encoded protein: CASSEVGLALYEQYF.

The J gene is TRBJ1-3, the V gene TRBV2; D not resolved. CDR1 SNHLY and CDR2 FYNNEI come from the germline V gene. The CDR3 totals 15 residues. Trimming took 5 bases from V and 0 from J, leaving 11 bases between them. This CDR3 is CASSPDNYSGNTIYF. CDR3 bases: TGTGCCAGCAGTCCCGACAACTACTCTGGAAACACCATATATTTT. Full variable domain (rest looked up from reference TRBV2 and TRBJ1-3): EPEVTQTPSHQVTQMGQEVILRCVPISNHLYFYWYRQILGQKVEFLVSFYNNEISEKSEIFDDQFSVERPDGSNFTLKIRSTKLEDSAMYFCASSPDNYSGNTIYFGEGSWLTVV.

The CDR3 spells CASSPQQGNYGYTF. The CDR3, as DNA: TGTGCCAGCAGCCCTCAACAGGGGAACTATGGCTACACCTTC. V and J are TRBV14 and TRBJ1-2; 7 bases fit TRBD1. Trimming cost V 4 bases and J 2 bases; bases outside gene matches: 4. Per germline, CDR1 SGHDN and CDR2 FVKESK. There are 14 residues in the CDR3.

The chain combines TRBV5-6 with TRBJ1-4; 7 positions agree with TRBD1. The germline gives CDR1 SGHDT, CDR2 YYEEEE. This CDR3 has 12 residues. With 9 bases clipped from V and 4 bases from J, the junction kept 3 bases outside the gene matches. The CDR3 loop is CATNRGNEKLFF. Written as DNA, the CDR3 is TGTGCCACCAACAGGGGTAATGAAAAACTGTTTTTT.

A few counts support this clone. The chain combines TRBV14 with TRBJ2-7; 7 nucleotides align to TRBD1. The germline CDR1 and CDR2 sequences are SGHDN and FVKESK. V dropped 6 bases and J dropped 1; count of bases not matched to a gene: 12. CDR3 length: 16 amino acids. CDR3 sequence: CASSPRMTGWSYEQYF. As DNA, the CDR3 is TGTGCCAGCAGTCCAAGGATGACAGGGTGGTCCTACGAGCAGTACTTC.

The rearrangement joins TRBV5-6 to TRBJ1-1; TRBD1 might be the D (5 bases). V lost 0 bases and J lost 7, with 7 bases in between. This CDR3 spans 12 amino acids. Germline CDR1 and CDR2: SGHDT and YYEEEE. The chain's CDR3 is CASSLGGIEAFF. CDR3 DNA: TGTGCCAGCAGCTTGGGGGGGATTGAAGCTTTCTTT. Full variable domain (remainder filled in from reference TRBV5-6 and TRBJ1-1): DAGVTQSPTHLIKTRGQQVTLRCSPKSGHDTVSWYQQALGQGPQFIFQYYEEEERQRGNFPDRFSGHQFPNYSSELNVNALLLGDSALYLCASSLGGIEAFFGQGTRLTVV.

This clone has only one observation. V usage is TRBV10-3 and J usage is TRBJ2-7; 8 bases map to TRBD1. V was clipped by 4 bases and J by 1 base; unmatched bases: 3. Looked up from germline, CDR1 is ENHRY and CDR2 is SYGVKD. This CDR3 contains 14 residues. The CDR3 protein is CAISVGTGSYEQYF. Here the CDR3 DNA reads TGTGCCATCAGTGTGGGGACAGGATCCTACGAGCAGTACTTC.

V is TRBV18 and J is TRBJ1-6; D ambiguous. The V and J ends lost 2 bases and 7 bases respectively, with 9 bases between them. The germline CDR1 and CDR2 sequences are KGHSH and LQKENI. This CDR3 is built from 14 residues. CDR3 in DNA: TGTGCCAGCTCACCAAAAACGGGAAATTCACCCCTCCACTTT. Encoded protein: CASSPKTGNSPLHF.

The rearrangement links TRBV28 to TRBJ1-2, with 8 nucleotides matching TRBD1. Germline V CDR1 and CDR2: MDHEN, SYDVKM. Losses at the gene ends were 6 bases for V and 6 bases for J; bases not matched to a gene: 6. This CDR3 region has 13 residues. Here the CDR3 DNA reads TGTGCCAGCAGCACATCAGGGGGCAATGGCTACACCTTC. It yields the protein CASSTSGGNGYTF.

The chain joins TRBV4-1 to TRBJ1-1; 7 nucleotides agree with TRBD1. The CDR3 spans 15 residues. V shed 1 base and J 4 bases; nucleotides not matched to a gene: 6. From germline, CDR1 is MGHRA and CDR2 YSYEKL. CDR3: CASSQARGLGTEAFF. CDR3 DNA sequence: TGCGCCAGCAGCCAAGCAAGGGGGCTAGGCACTGAAGCTTTCTTT.

The V gene is TRBV6-2 or TRBV6-3, the J gene TRBJ2-1; D gene uncertain. CDR1 and CDR2 from the germline V gene are MNHEY and SVGEGT. Deletions cut 6 bases from V and 8 bases from J, with 17 bases between. The CDR3 covers 14 residues. In DNA, the CDR3 is TGTGCCAGCAGCTCCCCCCTCGCCAGGCATGAGCAGTTCTTC. Its translation is CASSSPLARHEQFF.

This sequence joins TRBV6-6 and TRBJ1-4; D remains unclear. With 2 bases removed from V and 3 bases from J, the gap between germline ends came to 7 bases. The CDR3 totals 14 residues. CDR1 is MNHNY, CDR2 SVGAGI, per germline (reference sequence). DNA for the CDR3: TGTGCCAGCAGTTACAGGACCTCTAATGAAAAACTGTTTTTT. It encodes CASSYRTSNEKLFF.

This clone was observed once. The chain recombines TRBV18 with TRBJ2-3; TRBD2 aligns across 10 bases. The germline V gene has CDR1 KGHSH and CDR2 LQKENI. The CDR3 is 18 amino acids. Trimming took 3 bases from V and 4 from J; bases not matched to a gene: 13. CDR3 region: CASSPLFGLAERADTQYF. In nucleotides, the CDR3 is TGTGCCAGCTCACCCCTCTTCGGACTAGCGGAGAGGGCAGATACGCAGTATTTT.

The V gene is TRBV7-9, the J gene TRBJ1-1; D is unresolved. Germline values: CDR1 SEHNR, CDR2 FQNEAQ (reference sequence). Trimming took 1 base from V and 2 from J, leaving 5 bases between them. The CDR3 runs to 13 residues. CDR3 DNA sequence: TGTGCCAGCAGCTTAGACTCCAACACTGAAGCTTTCTTT. It specifies CASSLDSNTEAFF.

V gene TRBV18 combines with J gene TRBJ2-7, with D possibly TRBD1 on 6 matching bases. Germline assignment: CDR1 KGHSH and CDR2 LQKENI. Trimming shortened V by 3 bases and J by 4 bases, and 19 bases separated the two germline ends. There are 16 residues in the CDR3. This chain's CDR3 is CASSPGLTGMMYEQYF. The CDR3 bases are TGTGCCAGCTCACCTGGGTTGACAGGAATGATGTACGAGCAGTACTTC.

This chain links TRBV20-1 with TRBJ2-5; D is uncertain. Between the trimmed V and J ends, which lost 2 bases and 2 bases, there was a span of 3 bases. Germline V lookup: CDR1 DFQATT, CDR2 SNEGSKA (reference sequence). The CDR3 has 11 residues. CDR3 nucleotide sequence: TGCAGTGCTAGAATTCAAGAGACCCAGTACTTC. Its protein is CSARIQETQYF.

The genes are TRBV7-2 and TRBJ1-5, with D perhaps matching TRBD1 (6 bases). This CDR3 spans 15 amino acids. Trimming took 5 bases from V and 2 from J, leaving 13 bases between them. Germline CDR1 is SGHTA and CDR2 is FQGNSA. CDR3 loop: CASSGTPLGNQPQHF. The CDR3 coding sequence is TGTGCCAGCAGCGGGACACCTTTAGGCAATCAGCCCCAGCATTTT.

The V call is TRBV28, the J call TRBJ1-1, with TRBD1 as a possible D gene (5 bases). The CDR3 runs 11 residues. V was pared by 8 bases and J by 6 bases, with 10 bases between. Germline loops: CDR1 MDHEN, CDR2 SYDVKM. This CDR3 is CASGGVAEAFF. CDR3 nucleotides: TGTGCCAGCGGGGGGGTGGCTGAAGCTTTCTTT.